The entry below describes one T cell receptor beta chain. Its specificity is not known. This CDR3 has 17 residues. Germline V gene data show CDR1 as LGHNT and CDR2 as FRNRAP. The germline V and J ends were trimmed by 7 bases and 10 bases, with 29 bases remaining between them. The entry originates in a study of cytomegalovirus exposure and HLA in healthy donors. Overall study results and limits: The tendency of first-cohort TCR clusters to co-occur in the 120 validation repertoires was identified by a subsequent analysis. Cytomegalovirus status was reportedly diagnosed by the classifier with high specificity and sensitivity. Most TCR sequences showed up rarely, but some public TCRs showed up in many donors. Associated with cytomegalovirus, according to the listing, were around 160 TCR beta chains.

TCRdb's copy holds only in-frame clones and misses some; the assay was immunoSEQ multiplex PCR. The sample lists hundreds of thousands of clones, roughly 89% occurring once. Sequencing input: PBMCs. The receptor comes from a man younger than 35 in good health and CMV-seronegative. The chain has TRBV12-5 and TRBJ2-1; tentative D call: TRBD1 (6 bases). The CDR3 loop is CASATDRLGFPQMEQFF. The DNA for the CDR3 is TGTGCTAGTGCCACAGACAGGCTAGGGTTCCCTCAAATGGAGCAGTTCTTC.